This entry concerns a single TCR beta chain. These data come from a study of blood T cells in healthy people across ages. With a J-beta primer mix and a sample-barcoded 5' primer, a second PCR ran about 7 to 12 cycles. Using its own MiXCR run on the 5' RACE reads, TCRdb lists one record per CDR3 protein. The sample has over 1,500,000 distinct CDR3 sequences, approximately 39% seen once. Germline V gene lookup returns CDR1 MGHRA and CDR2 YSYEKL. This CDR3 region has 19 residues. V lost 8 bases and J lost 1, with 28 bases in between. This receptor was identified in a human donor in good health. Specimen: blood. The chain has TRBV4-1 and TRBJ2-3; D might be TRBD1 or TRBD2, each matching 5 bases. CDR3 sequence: CASGQAPNVLMGGTDTQYF. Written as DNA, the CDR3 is TGCGCCAGCGGACAAGCCCCAAACGTCCTAATGGGGGGCACAGATACGCAGTATTTT.